This T cell receptor (beta chain) was sequenced in a study of memory CD4+ T cells and cytomegalovirus serostatus. Study-wide points: About two fifths of the roughly 150 known CMV-associated TCRbeta sequences appeared in CD4+ memory.

A note on this clone: Its antigen is undetermined.

The sort gate was single viable CD3+CD4+CD8-CD45RO+ cells for memory CD4+ T cells. Profiled with immunoSEQ multiplex PCR; TCRdb holds only in-frame clones, not every one. The sample contains approximately 61,000 clones, less than 85% of which appear only once. V was clipped by 6 bases and J by 5 bases; unmatched bases: 11. Germline assignment: CDR1 SNHLY and CDR2 FYNNEI. The CDR3 has 15 residues. Sequencing was done on a sample of memory CD4+ T cells from blood. This rearrangement joins TRBV2 to TRBJ2-7; 9 bases match TRBD2. The sequence was collected from an adult in good health and CMV-seronegative. Some clones in this sample may be carry-over from other donors' samples. The DNA of the CDR3 is TGTGCCAGCAGACTTAGCGGGGGAGGGCCTGACGAGCAGTACTTC. Its protein product is CASRLSGGGPDEQYF.